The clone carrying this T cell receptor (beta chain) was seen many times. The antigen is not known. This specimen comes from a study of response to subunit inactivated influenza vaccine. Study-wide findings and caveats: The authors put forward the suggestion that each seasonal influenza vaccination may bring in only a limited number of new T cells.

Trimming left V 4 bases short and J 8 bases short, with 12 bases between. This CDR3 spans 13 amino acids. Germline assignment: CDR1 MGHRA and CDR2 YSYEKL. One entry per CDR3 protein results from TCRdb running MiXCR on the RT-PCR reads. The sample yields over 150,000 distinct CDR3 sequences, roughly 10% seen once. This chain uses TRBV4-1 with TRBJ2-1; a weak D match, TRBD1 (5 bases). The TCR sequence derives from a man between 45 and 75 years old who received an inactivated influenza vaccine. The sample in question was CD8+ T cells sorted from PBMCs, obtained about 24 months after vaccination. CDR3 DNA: TGCGCCAGCAGCCTCCGACAGTGGGATGAGCAGTTCTTC. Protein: CASSLRQWDEQFF.